This T cell receptor (beta chain) came from a study of T cell responses to AZD1222 COVID-19 vaccine. Study-wide findings and caveats: Scientists sampled the repertoires only once the peak T cell response had passed. After two AZD1222 doses, spike-specific TCR breadth and depth rose versus day 0.

Germline V gene sequence: CDR1 SGHAT, CDR2 FQNNGV. The CDR3 is 11 amino acids. V lost 6 bases and J 5 bases, leaving 7 bases between the germline ends. Libraries were prepared by immunoSEQ multiplex PCR; TCRdb keeps only in-frame clonotypes and omits some of them. The repertoire holds about 26,000 clones, approximately 85% seen once, with approximately 2.6% in the top ten. Pooled samples include second doses given at about 4 or 12 weeks. On this clone itself: The antigen remains undetermined.

Sequenced here: peripheral blood, sampled 28 days after the second AZD1222 dose. This receptor was identified in an adult who received the AZD1222 COVID-19 vaccine. The chain has TRBV11-2 and TRBJ2-5, with D unclear. Here the CDR3 reads CASRSGETQYF. The CDR3 nucleotides are TGTGCCAGCAGATCGGGTGAGACCCAGTACTTC.